This T cell receptor beta chain was retrieved from a study of graft-versus-host responses after intestinal transplantation. In its sample, this clone was seen once. Its antigen is not identified. Assay used: immunoSEQ multiplex PCR; TCRdb lists only in-frame clones, some missing. Of roughly 110,000 clones in the sample, roughly 87% were seen once. Germline V lookup: CDR1 MNHEY, CDR2 SMNVEV (reference sequence). The V end was cut by 4 bases, the J end by 6 bases, with 16 bases between. This CDR3 region has 16 residues. The chain employs TRBV27 and TRBJ1-6, with D unresolved. The sample in question was unstimulated CD4+ T cells sorted from spleen or lymph node cells, obtained before transplant. This TCR was sampled from a human donor who was the organ donor for an intestinal transplant. CDR3: CASSSGGVTFNSPLHF. In DNA, the CDR3 is TGTGCCAGCAGTTCGGGTGGAGTAACTTTTAATTCACCCCTCCACTTT.